Below are 9 T cell receptor beta chains sequenced from a single sample in a study of molecular identifiers for immune sequencing clone quantification. TCRdb recomputed calls from the PCR reads with MiXCR, one row per CDR3 protein. The table has approximately 550,000 distinct CDR3 sequences, 20% to 25% seen once. Sequencing used naive CD8+ T cells from blood, with Jurkat cell RNA spiked in. Subset meaning: FACS-sorted CD8+CD4-CCR7+CD45RA+ naive T cells. These receptors all stem from a human donor in good health. Some libraries in this study had Jurkat cell RNA spiked in.

The J gene is TRBJ1-6, the V gene TRBV30; D call uncertain. Germline CDR1 is GTSNPN and CDR2 is SVGIG (reference sequence). The V end lost 4 bases, the J end lost 6 bases, and 19 bases lay between the germline ends. This CDR3 comprises 16 residues. The CDR3 region is CAWNLVVYSSNSPLHF. The CDR3 nucleotides are TGTGCCTGGAACCTCGTTGTATACAGCTCTAATTCACCCCTCCACTTT. Full variable domain (rest looked up from reference TRBV30 and TRBJ1-6): SQTIHQWPATLVQPVGSPLSLECTVEGTSNPNLYWYRQAAGRGLQLLFYSVGIGQISSEVPQNLSASRPQDRQFILSSKKLLLSDSGFYLCAWNLVVYSSNSPLHFGNGTRLTVT.

In its sample, this clonotype was seen a few times. The chain joins TRBV27 to TRBJ2-3; D is perhaps TRBD1 (5 bases). The V end was cut by 5 bases, the J end by 0 bases, with 18 bases between. This CDR3 is built from 17 residues. Germline CDR1 and CDR2: MNHEY and SMNVEV (reference sequence). The CDR3 DNA follows: TGTGCCAGCAGTCCGATAAAGGTAGCAGGGAGCACAGATACGCAGTATTTT. This translates into CASSPIKVAGSTDTQYF.

At least ten counts were recorded for this clonotype. This sequence joins TRBV6-1 and TRBJ2-7; 8 bases map to TRBD1. The CDR3 sequence is 13 residues long. Germline lookup yields CDR1 MNHNS and CDR2 SASEGT. The ends lost 3 bases at V and 5 bases at J; junction bases unmatched: 3. In nucleotides, the CDR3 is TGTGCCAGCAGTGATGAGACAGGGGACGAGCAGTACTTC. Protein sequence: CASSDETGDEQYF.

As concerns this clonotype: One base away lies a much larger clone, so this may be a sequencing read error. It is likely a read error, because the conserved phenylalanine at the end of the CDR3 is missing. This chain uses TRBV19 with TRBJ1-1; D remains unclear. Germline lookup yields CDR1 LNHDA and CDR2 SQIVND (reference sequence). V lost 7 bases, J lost 7 bases, and 13 bases lay in between. The CDR3 length is 12 residues. The CDR3 region is CASKTPRGEAFV. DNA of the CDR3: TGTGCCAGTAAGACTCCTCGCGGTGAAGCTTTCGTT.

V and J are TRBV7-9 and TRBJ2-7; D is possibly TRBD2 (5 bases). CDR3 length: 15 amino acids. V lost 4 bases, J lost 2 bases, and 15 bases lay in between. Per the germline V gene, CDR1 is SEHNR and CDR2 is FQNEAQ (reference sequence). The CDR3 nucleotides are TGTGCCAGCAGCTCATCCGGGGATTTCACCTACGAGCAGTACTTC. It yields the protein CASSSSGDFTYEQYF. The full variable domain, completed using reference TRBV7-9 and TRBJ2-7, is DTGVSQNPRHKITKRGQNVTFRCDPISEHNRLYWYRQTLGQGPEFLTYFQNEAQLEKSRLLSDRFSAERPKGSFSTLEIQRTEQGDSAMYLCASSSSGDFTYEQYFGPGTRLTVT.

The rearrangement joins TRBV6-2 or TRBV6-3 to TRBJ2-5, with a weak D call TRBD2 (5 bases). The germline gives CDR1 MNHEY, CDR2 SVGEGT. This CDR3 comprises 13 residues. Trimming left V 6 bases short and J 5 bases short, with 13 bases between. The CDR3: CASRTNAGETQYF. The DNA of the CDR3 is TGTGCCAGCAGGACTAATGCTGGGGAGACCCAGTACTTC.

The chain is built from TRBV20-1 and TRBJ2-1; no definite D call. Germline V gene data show CDR1 as DFQATT and CDR2 as SNEGSKA (reference sequence). V lost 2 bases to trimming and J lost 9 bases, with 11 bases between them. The CDR3 extends over 12 amino acids. This CDR3 reads CSARKLSGEQFF. The CDR3, as DNA: TGCAGTGCTAGAAAACTTAGTGGTGAGCAGTTCTTC.

The chain links TRBV20-1 to TRBJ2-6; 12 nucleotides agree with TRBD2. Germline-derived CDR1 and CDR2 are DFQATT and SNEGSKA (reference sequence). The CDR3 is 18 amino acids. Germline trimming cut 0 bases from V and 4 bases from J; bases unmatched to any gene: 7. DNA of the CDR3: TGCAGTGCTAGAGACGCTAGCGGGAGGGTTGCGGGGGCCAACGTCCTGACTTTC. It specifies CSARDASGRVAGANVLTF.

About this clonotype itself: Since no conserved phenylalanine or tryptophan closes the CDR3, a read error is the likely cause. V is TRBV12-3 or TRBV12-4 and J is TRBJ1-6; D not resolved. The CDR3 contains 17 residues. The DNA for the CDR3 is TGTGCCAGCAGCCCCGGGTTTATCGGAATCGGGAATTCGCCCCTCCACTGT. The encoded protein is CASSPGFIGIGNSPLHC.